A single sample gave rise to the 8 T cell receptor beta chains below, sequenced in a study of blood T cell repertoires in COVID-19. Using immunoSEQ multiplex PCR, the repertoire was profiled, and TCRdb retains in-frame clones only, with some absent. The profile shows about 140,000 clones, roughly 90% of them singletons. Sequencing was performed on peripheral blood. These receptors all stem from a human donor with COVID-19, enrolled during active disease. The donor label of this sample is uncertain.

The gene calls are TRBV5-1 and TRBJ1-2, with a possible D match to TRBD1 (5 bases). Germline V gene data show CDR1 as SGHRS and CDR2 as YFSETQ. The V end lost 5 bases, the J end lost 8 bases, and 13 bases lay between the germline ends. The CDR3 totals 12 residues. CDR3 region: CASRDTAAGYTF. CDR3 coding DNA: TGCGCCAGCAGGGACACGGCGGCGGGCTACACCTTC.

This sequence joins TRBV5-6 and TRBJ1-2; no clear D. V was shortened by 0 bases and J by 6 bases, with 6 bases between the two germline ends. The CDR3 consists of 12 residues. Germline CDR1 is SGHDT and CDR2 is YYEEEE. CDR3 nucleotide sequence: TGTGCCAGCAGCTTGGGAGTCGATGGCTACACCTTC. This translates into CASSLGVDGYTF.

This chain connects TRBV29-1 to TRBJ2-1, with D perhaps TRBD2 (6 bases). This CDR3 has 14 amino acids. V lost 4 bases and J 2 bases, leaving 12 bases between the germline ends. Germline values: CDR1 SQVTM, CDR2 ANQGSEA. The CDR3 loop is CSVGGRPTYNEQFF. The CDR3 nucleotides read TGCAGCGTTGGTGGGAGGCCCACCTACAATGAGCAGTTCTTC.

CDR3 DNA sequence: TGCGCCAGCAGCATAGGGACAGGGATGACCACAGATACGCAGTATTTT. It is translated as CASSIGTGMTTDTQYF. This sequence joins TRBV4-1 and TRBJ2-3; TRBD1 matches 9 bases. Trimming cost V 5 bases and J 2 bases; bases outside gene matches: 8. The CDR3 loop spans 16 amino acids. CDR1 is MGHRA and CDR2 is YSYEKL in the germline V gene.

The V gene is TRBV25-1, the J gene TRBJ2-1; the D gene is possibly TRBD2 (5 bases). With 6 bases removed from V and 13 bases from J, the gap between germline ends came to 19 bases. CDR1 is MGHDK and CDR2 is SYGVNS in the germline V gene. The CDR3 runs to 13 residues. CDR3 amino acids: CASSPRSGNHQFF. CDR3 sequence (DNA): TGTGCCAGCAGCCCTAGGAGCGGTAACCATCAGTTCTTC.

The V call is TRBV11-3, the J call TRBJ2-3, with 7 bases matching TRBD1. The trim removed 5 bases at V and 0 bases at J, leaving 11 bases unmatched. CDR3 size: 17 residues. CDR1 is SGHNT and CDR2 is YENEEA in the germline V gene. The CDR3 region is CASSRGGRTYSTDTQYF. The CDR3 region has the DNA TGTGCCAGCAGCCGAGGGGGCAGAACCTATAGCACAGATACGCAGTATTTT.

In the case of this clone: Other DNA sequences in this sample translate to the same CDR3. This chain links TRBV6-5 with TRBJ1-2; 8 bases are shared with TRBD1. Germline CDR1 MNHEY, CDR2 SVGAGI. V shed 6 bases, J shed 0 bases, and the junction held 6 bases outside the gene matches. This CDR3 has 15 residues. The CDR3 loop is CASRPGQGANYGYTF. CDR3 DNA sequence: TGTGCCAGCAGACCCGGACAGGGAGCTAACTATGGCTACACCTTC.

The chain employs TRBV5-4 and TRBJ1-2; D not resolved. Germline CDR1 reads SGHNT; CDR2 reads YYREEE (reference sequence). V shed 4 bases and J shed 5 bases, with 12 bases lying between them. The CDR3 is made up of 13 amino acids. CDR3 sequence reads: CASSLDRGYGYTF. CDR3 DNA: TGTGCCAGCAGCCTTGATCGAGGTTATGGCTACACCTTC.